This is a list of T cell receptor beta chains from one sample in a study of graft-versus-host responses after intestinal transplantation. Only in-frame clones appear in the TCRdb table, and some are missing; sequencing was by immunoSEQ multiplex PCR. The sample includes roughly 93,000 clones, under 95% of them seen just once. No cognate antigen is known for these TCRs. Sequenced material: unstimulated CD8+ T cells sorted from spleen or lymph node cells, taken before transplant. Receptor source: a human donor who was the organ donor for an intestinal transplant. The CDR3 runs from the conserved cysteine through the conserved F or W. D genes are given only for firm matches. Clone size appears in some rows only: once, few, many, or a class for an expanded clone.

J gene,V gene,D gene,clone size,CDR3 DNA,CDR3 protein
TRBJ2-5,TRBV9,NA,NA,TGTGCCAGCAGCGTAGGGTTGGGGACGGCCGGGGGGACCCAGTACTTC,CASSVGLGTAGGTQYF
TRBJ2-7,TRBV4-3,NA,NA,TGCGCCAGCAGCCAATCATTGCTAGCGATTAACTACGAGCAGTACTTC,CASSQSLLAINYEQYF
TRBJ2-1,TRBV15,TRBD1,once,TGTGCCACCAGCAGAGTGGCCTCGGACAGGGGTTTTATCGATGAGCAGTTCTTC,CATSRVASDRGFIDEQFF
TRBJ2-7,TRBV28,NA,once,TGTGCCAGCAGTTTAGGTAGCTCCTACGAGCAGTACTTC,CASSLGSSYEQYF
TRBJ2-5,TRBV4-1,NA,NA,TGCGCCAGCAGCCAAGAAGGCAGGGGGGTGGAGACCCAGTACTTC,CASSQEGRGVETQYF
TRBJ2-5,TRBV10-3,NA,NA,TGTGCCACACAGGCCAGGGAGACCCAGTACTTC,CATQARETQYF
TRBJ2-7,TRBV6-5,NA,once,TGTGCCAGCAGTGCGGGACAGATCTACGAGCAGTACTTC,CASSAGQIYEQYF
TRBJ2-7,TRBV7-9,NA,NA,TGTGCCAGCAGCTTACGAGAGCGCTACGAGCAGTACTTC,CASSLRERYEQYF
TRBJ2-2,TRBV7-3,TRBD2,NA,TGTGCCAGCAGCGAGACTATAGCGGGGGCCACTACCGGGGAGCTGTTTTTT,CASSETIAGATTGELFF
TRBJ2-7,TRBV9,NA,NA,TGTGCCAGCAGCGTAGGGGGAACGGGGGAGCAGTACTTC,CASSVGGTGEQYF
TRBJ2-7,TRBV5-1,TRBD1,NA,TGCGCCAGCAGCTTGGGGACAGGGGGCTACGAGCAGTACTTC,CASSLGTGGYEQYF
TRBJ1-1,TRBV27,NA,NA,TGTGCCAGCAGTAAGGGGACTGAAGCTTTCTTT,CASSKGTEAFF
TRBJ2-7,TRBV7-9,TRBD1,NA,TGTGCCAGCAGCTCCAAGACAGGGGCCTACGAGCAGTACTTC,CASSSKTGAYEQYF
TRBJ2-1,TRBV7-9,TRBD1,NA,TGTGCCAGCAGCGCCCAGGGGGCCGTTGTATCCTACAATGAGCAGTTCTTC,CASSAQGAVVSYNEQFF
TRBJ2-1,TRBV9,NA,NA,TGTGCCAGCAGCGTAGGGACAGTGGGGTACAATGAGCAGTTCTTC,CASSVGTVGYNEQFF
TRBJ1-1,TRBV19,NA,NA,TGTGCCAGTACCTCCGGGGGAAGCACTGAAGCTTTCTTT,CASTSGGSTEAFF
TRBJ1-1,TRBV7-2,TRBD1,once,TGTGCCAGCAGCCCTAAAACAGGGGCCGCGGGGCCTATGAACACTGAAGCTTTCTTT,CASSPKTGAAGPMNTEAFF
TRBJ2-5,TRBV7-3,TRBD2,NA,TGTGCCAGCAGCCGACTAGCGGGGGGCCGGTTCTCGGAGACCCAGTACTTC,CASSRLAGGRFSETQYF
TRBJ1-6,TRBV6-5,TRBD1,NA,TGTGCCAGCAGCAGCGACAGGGGGCGGTCACCCCTCCACTTT,CASSSDRGRSPLHF
TRBJ1-1,TRBV29-1,NA,NA,TGCAGCGTTGGACTCTCCCGGAGAGCTTTCTTT,CSVGLSRRAFF
TRBJ2-7,TRBV30,NA,NA,TGTGCCTGGACCAGGGACTGGGGCTACGAGCAGTACTTC,CAWTRDWGYEQYF
TRBJ2-1,TRBV19,NA,NA,TGTGCCAGTACCGACCTCGGGAACTACAATGAGCAGTTCTTC,CASTDLGNYNEQFF
TRBJ1-2,TRBV2,NA,NA,TGTGCCAGCAGTGAAGCTTGGGGAGGCAACGGCTACACCTTC,CASSEAWGGNGYTF
TRBJ1-2,TRBV10-1,NA,NA,TGCGCCAGCAGTGAGTCCCGCAGGGTCGGGGGCTACACCTTC,CASSESRRVGGYTF
TRBJ2-1,TRBV19,NA,NA,TGTGCCAGTAGCCAAAGCGCTAGTGAGCAGTTCTTC,CASSQSASEQFF
TRBJ1-1,TRBV6-5,NA,NA,TGTGCCAGCAGCCGCGGTGGTTATGAAGCTTTCTTT,CASSRGGYEAFF
TRBJ1-1,TRBV7-9,NA,NA,TGTGCCAGCAGCTTAGAGGAGTACGCTGAAGCTTTCTTT,CASSLEEYAEAFF
TRBJ2-1,TRBV5-5,TRBD2,NA,TGTGCCAGCAGCTTGTGGGGGGGAAATGAGCAGTTCTTC,CASSLWGGNEQFF
TRBJ1-6,TRBV4-3,NA,NA,TGCGCCAGCAGCCAACTGGGACACAGGAATTCACCCCTCCACTTT,CASSQLGHRNSPLHF
TRBJ2-5,TRBV27,NA,NA,TGTGCCAGCAGTTTAAGCGGCCCCCGCGAGACCCAGTACTTC,CASSLSGPRETQYF
TRBJ2-3,TRBV4-1,NA,NA,TGCGCCAGCAGCCAAGTCTTTAGCACAGATACGCAGTATTTT,CASSQVFSTDTQYF
TRBJ2-7,TRBV27,TRBD2,once,TGTGCCAGCAGTAAAGCGGGGGGCCCTTACAAGCAGTACTTC,CASSKAGGPYKQYF
TRBJ1-1,TRBV9,NA,NA,TGTGCCAGCAGCGTAGAGGGGATTATGAACACTGAAGCTTTCTTT,CASSVEGIMNTEAFF
TRBJ2-1,TRBV6-1,TRBD2,NA,TGTGCCAGCAGTGAAGAGACCCGGGGGGTCTACAATGAGCAGTTCTTC,CASSEETRGVYNEQFF
TRBJ2-7,TRBV4-1,TRBD1,NA,TGCGCCAGCAGCACCCGACAGGGGGCGGACTACGAGCAGTACTTC,CASSTRQGADYEQYF
TRBJ2-3,TRBV2,TRBD2,NA,TGTGCCAGCAGCGGACTAGCGGGGGACACAGATACGCAGTATTTT,CASSGLAGDTDTQYF
TRBJ2-1,TRBV19,TRBD2,NA,TGTGCCAGTAGTATGGTCGGGGGGTACAATGAGCAGTTCTTC,CASSMVGGYNEQFF
TRBJ2-7,TRBV27,NA,NA,TGTGCCAGCAGTTTAACCCCGGACACCTACGAGCAGTACTTC,CASSLTPDTYEQYF
TRBJ1-2,TRBV28,TRBD1,NA,TGTGCCAGCAGTCCCCGACTGGGACAGGCCTATGGCTACACCTTC,CASSPRLGQAYGYTF
TRBJ2-7,TRBV18,NA,NA,TGTGCCAGCTCACACGCCCGGGGGGCCACAACCCCGCATTACGAGCAGTACTTC,CASSHARGATTPHYEQYF
TRBJ2-1,TRBV2,NA,NA,TGTGCCAGCAGTGAGGAGGTTCGGACTTTCGGTGGGGATGAGCAGTTCTTC,CASSEEVRTFGGDEQFF
TRBJ2-7,TRBV27,NA,once,TGTGCCAGCAGTTTCCGGCGGGACTTCTACGAGCAGTACTTC,CASSFRRDFYEQYF
TRBJ1-6,TRBV27,TRBD1,NA,TGTGCCAGCAGTTTATCTAGGGGGCAATCACCCCTCCACTTT,CASSLSRGQSPLHF
TRBJ2-3,TRBV9,TRBD1,NA,TGTGCCAGCAGCGCGTGGACAGGGCTGACAGATACGCAGTATTTT,CASSAWTGLTDTQYF
TRBJ1-4,TRBV4-2,TRBD1,NA,TGTGCCAGCAGCCTAAAGACAGGGAAGGAAAAACTGTTTTTT,CASSLKTGKEKLFF
TRBJ2-1,TRBV5-1,TRBD2,NA,TGCGCCAGCAGCCTGAAGCGGGGGACCTACAATGAGCAGTTCTTC,CASSLKRGTYNEQFF
TRBJ2-7,TRBV28,NA,NA,TGTGCCAGCAGTTACTTCGGACAGGGAGGGTACGAGCAGTACTTC,CASSYFGQGGYEQYF
TRBJ1-1,TRBV6-6,NA,NA,TGTGCCATTGGTGCAGGGATCGAAGTAGCTTTCTTT,CAIGAGIEVAFF
TRBJ2-7,TRBV19,NA,NA,TGTGCCAGTAGTCTGGGGGACTACGAGCAGTACTTC,CASSLGDYEQYF
TRBJ2-1,TRBV7-8,TRBD2,NA,TGTGCCAGCAGCCTCCCGACTAGCGGACGCTCCTACAATGAGCAGTTCTTC,CASSLPTSGRSYNEQFF
TRBJ1-2,TRBV9,TRBD1,NA,TGTGCCAGCAGCGTAGTAGGGACAGGGAACTATGGCTACACCTTC,CASSVVGTGNYGYTF
TRBJ1-3,TRBV13,TRBD1,NA,TGTGCCAGCAGCCCCGGGACAGTCGGAACCACCATATATTTT,CASSPGTVGTTIYF
TRBJ2-4,TRBV4-3,TRBD2,few,TGCGCCAGCAGCCAAGTGGGGGGGGTAGCCAAAAACATTCAGTACTTC,CASSQVGGVAKNIQYF
TRBJ2-6,TRBV9,TRBD1,NA,TGTGCCAGCAGCGTAGACGCCAGGGGGCGCACAGCTGGGGCCAACGTCCTGACTTTC,CASSVDARGRTAGANVLTF